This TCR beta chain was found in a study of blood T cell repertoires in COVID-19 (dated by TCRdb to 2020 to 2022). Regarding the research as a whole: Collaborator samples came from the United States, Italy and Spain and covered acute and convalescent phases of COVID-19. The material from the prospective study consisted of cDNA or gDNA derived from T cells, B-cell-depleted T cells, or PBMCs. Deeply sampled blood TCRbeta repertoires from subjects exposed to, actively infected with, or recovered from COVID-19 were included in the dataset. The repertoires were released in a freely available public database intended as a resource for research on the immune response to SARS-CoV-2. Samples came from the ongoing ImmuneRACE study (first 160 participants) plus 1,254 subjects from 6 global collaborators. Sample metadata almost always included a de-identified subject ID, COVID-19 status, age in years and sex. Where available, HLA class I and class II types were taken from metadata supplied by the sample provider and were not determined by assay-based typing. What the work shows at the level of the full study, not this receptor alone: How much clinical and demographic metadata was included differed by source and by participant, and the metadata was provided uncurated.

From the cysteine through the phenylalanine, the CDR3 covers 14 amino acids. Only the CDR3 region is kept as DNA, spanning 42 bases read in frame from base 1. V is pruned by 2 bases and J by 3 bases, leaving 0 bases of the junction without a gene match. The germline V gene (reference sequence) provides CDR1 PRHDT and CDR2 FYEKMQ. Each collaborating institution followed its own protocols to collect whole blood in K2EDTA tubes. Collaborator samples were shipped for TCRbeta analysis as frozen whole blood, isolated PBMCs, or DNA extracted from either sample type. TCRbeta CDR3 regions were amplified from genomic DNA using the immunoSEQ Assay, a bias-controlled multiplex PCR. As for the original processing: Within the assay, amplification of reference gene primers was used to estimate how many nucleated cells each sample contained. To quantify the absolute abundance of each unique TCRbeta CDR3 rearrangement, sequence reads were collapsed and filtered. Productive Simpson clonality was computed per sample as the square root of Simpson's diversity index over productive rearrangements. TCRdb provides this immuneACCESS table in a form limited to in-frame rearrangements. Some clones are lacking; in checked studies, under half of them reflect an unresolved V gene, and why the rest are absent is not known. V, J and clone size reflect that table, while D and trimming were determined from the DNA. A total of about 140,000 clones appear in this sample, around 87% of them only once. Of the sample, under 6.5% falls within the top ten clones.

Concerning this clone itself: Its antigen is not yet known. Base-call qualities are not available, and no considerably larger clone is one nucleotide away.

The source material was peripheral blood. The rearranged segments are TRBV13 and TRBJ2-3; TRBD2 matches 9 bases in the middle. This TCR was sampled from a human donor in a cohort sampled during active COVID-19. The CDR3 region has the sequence CASSLLAGTDTQYF. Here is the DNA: TGTGCCAGCAGCTTACTAGCGGGGACAGATACGCAGTATTTT.